The rows below give T cell receptor beta chains drawn from one sample of a study of cytomegalovirus exposure and HLA in healthy donors. The table came from immunoSEQ multiplex PCR; TCRdb's copy has only in-frame clones and leaves some out. The data show about 99,000 clones, around 77% seen once. The specimen was PBMCs. The source of these receptors is a man aged 40-50 years in good health and CMV-seronegative. Each CDR3 is given without its conserved first and last residue. Rows give clone size only sometimes, using once, few, many, or a class for an expanded clone.

J	size	V	CDR3
TRBJ2-1	NA	TRBV9	ASSVDLQRGSYNEQF
TRBJ1-2	NA	TRBV7-9	ASSLEHRGSGYT
TRBJ2-5	NA	TRBV11-2	ASSLGQGLETQY
TRBJ1-1	NA	TRBV19	ASSEASGTEAF
TRBJ2-3	NA	TRBV11-2	ASSLGSGRGTDTQY
TRBJ1-1	NA	TRBV30	AWSSTGYTEAF
TRBJ2-5	NA	TRBV7-9	ASSFSGETQY
TRBJ2-1	NA	TRBV19	ARDRGKSSDEQF
TRBJ1-1	NA	TRBV29-1	SVETAGGAF
TRBJ2-1	NA	TRBV20-1	SVGSNNEQF
TRBJ1-6	NA	TRBV21-1	ASTLITGDRVLNSPLH
TRBJ1-5	few	TRBV19	ASSWQLTQH
TRBJ2-3	NA	TRBV29-1	SVEFSDTQY
TRBJ2-5	NA	TRBV5-1	ASSLGQGRMETQY
TRBJ1-5	NA	TRBV5-8	ASIKREGLGNQPQH
TRBJ2-3	NA	TRBV7-9	ASSLAVAASNTQY
TRBJ2-3	NA	TRBV9	ASSEGGRDSTDTQY
TRBJ2-5	NA	TRBV2	ASSEGSRGAGETQY
TRBJ2-7	NA	TRBV10-2	ASRAGTSGTYEQY
TRBJ1-6	NA	TRBV6-5	ASSSGGVRSPLH
TRBJ1-4	NA	TRBV11-2	ASSPNTGGYEKLF
TRBJ2-1	few	TRBV27	ASSLGGGANEQF
TRBJ1-2	few	TRBV5-1	ASSITGTGLNGYT
TRBJ2-7	NA	TRBV28	ASYERAGSYEQY
TRBJ1-1	few	TRBV2	ASSSLGQNTEAF
TRBJ2-5	NA	TRBV4-1	ASSQEGTSRQETQY
TRBJ2-2	NA	TRBV6-1	ASRMDRKNTGELF
TRBJ2-2	NA	TRBV19	ASSITPGGTGELF